This TCR beta chain is drawn from a study of control samples from healthy donors and cancer patients. TCRdb's copy holds only in-frame clones and misses some; the assay was immunoSEQ multiplex PCR. The sample consists of roughly 80,000 clones, nearly 90% of them appearing once. Trimming at V came to 2 bases and at J to 13 bases, leaving 13 bases not matched to a gene. The germline V gene has CDR1 SNHLY and CDR2 FYNNEI. There are 15 residues in the CDR3. V is TRBV2 and J is TRBJ2-1; 8 bases map to TRBD2. Material: blood. The receptor comes from a woman aged 45-65 years in good health. CDR3 coding DNA: TGTGCCAGCAGTGAAATACGGGGGGGCCGGTCTTCCCAGTTCTTC. Residues: CASSEIRGGRSSQFF.